Following are 20 T cell receptor beta chains from one sample sequenced in a study of T cell responses to AZD1222 COVID-19 vaccine. Assay used: immunoSEQ multiplex PCR; TCRdb lists only in-frame clones, some missing. In the table there are 130,000 or so clones, 85% to 95% of which are singletons. Sequenced material: peripheral blood, taken on day 0 of MenACWY control vaccination. All receptors come from an adult in good health.

This clone was seen once. The genes are TRBV19 and TRBJ1-2; 7 bases agree with TRBD1. V lost 3 bases to trimming and J lost 9 bases; unmatched junction nucleotides: 4. This CDR3 is 12 amino acids long. Germline loops: CDR1 LNHDA, CDR2 SQIVND (reference sequence). The CDR3 is CASSIRDSSYTF. In DNA, the CDR3 is TGTGCCAGTAGTATCCGGGACAGTAGCTACACCTTC.

This rearrangement joins TRBV11-3 to TRBJ2-1; unclear D gene. This CDR3 spans 13 amino acids. Trimming shortened V by 4 bases and J by 5 bases, and 9 bases separated the two germline ends. From germline, CDR1 is SGHNT and CDR2 YENEEA. CDR3 sequence reads: CASSSEADNEQFF. DNA for the CDR3: TGTGCCAGCAGCTCCGAGGCGGACAATGAGCAGTTCTTC.

The table lists this clone with a count of one. The chain joins TRBV30 to TRBJ1-4; 7 bases are shared with TRBD1. V shed 3 bases and J 6 bases; nucleotides not matched to a gene: 4. The CDR3 contains 13 residues. CDR1 and CDR2 from the germline V gene are GTSNPN and SVGIG (reference sequence). The CDR3 region is CAWRGGLDEKLFF. CDR3 bases: TGTGCCTGGAGAGGGGGCCTCGATGAAAAACTGTTTTTT.

The rearrangement uses TRBV4-2 and TRBJ1-2; TRBD1 agrees at 9 bases. J lost 6 bases, V lost 2 bases, and 7 bases had no gene match. The CDR3 sequence is 15 residues long. The germline gives CDR1 LGHNA, CDR2 YNFKEQ. CDR3 nucleotides: TGTGCCAGCAGCCAAATGACAGGGGGTATAGATGGCTACACCTTC. It yields the protein CASSQMTGGIDGYTF.

The chain couples TRBV5-4 to TRBJ1-2, with 11 bases identical to TRBD1. The CDR3 has 15 amino acids. The ends lost 3 bases at V and 2 bases at J; junction bases unmatched: 3. Germline values: CDR1 SGHNT, CDR2 YYREEE (reference sequence). CDR3 residues: CASSWDRGLNYGYTF. CDR3 nucleotide sequence: TGTGCCAGCAGCTGGGACAGGGGGTTGAACTATGGCTACACCTTC.

The V gene is TRBV3-1 (or the pseudogene TRBV3-2), the J gene TRBJ2-7; D not certain. The CDR3 loop spans 15 amino acids. Trimming took off 0 bases at V and 2 bases at J, with 11 bases between the two ends. From germline, CDR1 is LGHDT and CDR2 YNNKEL (reference sequence). This CDR3 is CASSQEETVTYEQYF. CDR3 nucleotides: TGTGCCAGCAGCCAAGAAGAAACAGTCACCTACGAGCAGTACTTC.

The V and J genes are TRBV4-2 and TRBJ1-1, with a weak D call TRBD1 (5 bases). Germline V lookup: CDR1 LGHNA, CDR2 YNFKEQ. This CDR3 contains 15 residues. Between the trimmed V and J ends, which lost 4 bases and 11 bases, there was a span of 23 bases. Here the CDR3 reads CASSPPEGILEGAFF. The CDR3 DNA follows: TGTGCCAGCAGCCCACCGGAGGGGATCCTCGAAGGGGCTTTCTTT.

The chain links TRBV18 to TRBJ2-5, with 9 positions matching TRBD1. The germline V gene encodes CDR1 KGHSH and CDR2 LQKENI. The CDR3 is made up of 16 amino acids. Germline trimming cut 5 bases from V and 5 bases from J; bases unmatched to any gene: 12. CDR3 coding DNA: TGTGCCAGCTCAACTTCCGGGACAGGGAAAAGGGAGACCCAGTACTTC. It specifies CASSTSGTGKRETQYF.

J is TRBJ2-3 and V is TRBV7-2, with no clear D. With 1 base removed from V and 3 bases from J, the gap between germline ends came to 5 bases. CDR3 length: 13 amino acids. CDR1 is SGHTA, CDR2 FQGNSA, per germline. CDR3 in amino acids: CASSLDRTDTQYF. The DNA of the CDR3 is TGTGCCAGCAGCTTAGATAGAACAGATACGCAGTATTTT. The full variable domain, its missing parts supplied by reference TRBV7-2 and TRBJ2-3, is GAGVSQSPSNKVTEKGKDVELRCDPISGHTALYWYRQSLGQGLEFLIYFQGNSAPDKSGLPSDRFSAERTGGSVSTLTIQRTQQEDSAVYLCASSLDRTDTQYFGPGTRLTVL.

The chain carries TRBV6-5 and TRBJ1-1; no definite D call. Trimming pared 8 bases from V and 4 bases from J, leaving 8 bases between. Germline V gene sequence: CDR1 MNHEY, CDR2 SVGAGI. This CDR3 contains 11 residues. CDR3 nucleotides: TGTGCCAGCCAAGCCGGCACTGAAGCTTTCTTT. Its protein product is CASQAGTEAFF.

The chain employs TRBV14 and TRBJ1-2, with a possible D match to TRBD1 (5 bases). Germline assignment: CDR1 SGHDN and CDR2 FVKESK. CDR3 size: 13 residues. Trimming shortened V by 3 bases and J by 7 bases, and 12 bases separated the two germline ends. The CDR3 DNA reads TGTGCCAGCAGCCACCCCGGGGGAGGTGGCTACACCTTC. Its protein is CASSHPGGGGYTF.

The rearrangement joins TRBV2 to TRBJ2-3, with 8 bases fitting TRBD2. V dropped 6 bases and J dropped 4; count of bases not matched to a gene: 6. The CDR3 consists of 14 residues. Germline values: CDR1 SNHLY, CDR2 FYNNEI. The CDR3 sequence: CASRVAGSPDTQYF. The CDR3, as DNA: TGTGCCAGCAGGGTAGCGGGGAGCCCAGATACGCAGTATTTT.

CDR3 in amino acids: CASSLGSTGDSPLHF. The DNA for the CDR3 is TGTGCCAGCAGCTTAGGATCGACAGGGGACTCACCCCTCCACTTT. The chain recombines TRBV7-6 with TRBJ1-6, with 8 bases that match TRBD1. Germline V gene sequence: CDR1 SGHVS, CDR2 FNYEAQ. V dropped 1 base and J dropped 10; count of bases not matched to a gene: 6. The CDR3 consists of 15 residues.

V and J are TRBV12-3 or TRBV12-4 and TRBJ1-1; D might be TRBD1 (6 bases). The CDR3 is made up of 13 amino acids. Trimming took off 4 bases at V and 5 bases at J, with 11 bases between the two ends. This CDR3 is CASSSRGGTEAFF. The CDR3 DNA is TGTGCCAGCAGTTCCCGAGGGGGGACTGAAGCTTTCTTT.

The CDR3 coding sequence is TGCGCCAGCAGCCAAGGATCGGGGTACGAGCAGTACTTC. Its protein product is CASSQGSGYEQYF. The gene calls are TRBV4-3 and TRBJ2-7, with D possibly being TRBD2 (5 bases). This CDR3 spans 13 amino acids. The germline CDR1 and CDR2 sequences are LGHNA and YSLEER. V lost 1 base and J 4 bases, leaving 8 bases between the germline ends.

The V and J genes are TRBV5-1 and TRBJ2-1; 8 nucleotides align to TRBD1. The germline V gene has CDR1 SGHRS and CDR2 YFSETQ. CDR3 length equals 17 residues. V was clipped by 2 bases and J by 4 bases; unmatched bases: 11. The DNA for the CDR3 is TGCGCCAGCAGCTTCGGCAGGGACAGGAAGGCATACAATGAGCAGTTCTTC. Translated: CASSFGRDRKAYNEQFF.

J is TRBJ2-7 and V is TRBV3-1 (or the pseudogene TRBV3-2); D unclear. The CDR3 length is 14 residues. The germline V and J ends were trimmed by 6 bases and 0 bases, with 12 bases remaining between them. CDR1 and CDR2 (germline): LGHDT, YNNKEL (reference sequence). The CDR3 loop reads CASSTSRSSYEQYF. The DNA for the CDR3 is TGTGCCAGCAGTACAAGTAGGAGCTCCTACGAGCAGTACTTC.

This chain connects TRBV25-1 to TRBJ2-7; the match to TRBD1 covers 9 bases. V shed 5 bases and J 7 bases; nucleotides not matched to a gene: 9. This CDR3 spans 14 amino acids. Germline V gives CDR1 MGHDK, CDR2 SYGVNS. The CDR3, as DNA: TGTGCCAGCAGTCCCGGGACAGGGAGAAGGGAGCAGTACTTC. Translation gives CASSPGTGRREQYF.

The genes are TRBV28 and TRBJ1-4; no definite D call. There are 13 residues in the CDR3. V shed 3 bases and J shed 8 bases, with 10 bases lying between them. Germline CDR1 is MDHEN and CDR2 is SYDVKM. This chain's CDR3 is CASSFSYGEKLFF. The CDR3 region has the DNA TGTGCCAGCAGTTTCTCGTACGGGGAAAAACTGTTTTTT.

This chain joins TRBV4-1 and TRBJ1-6; D perhaps matches TRBD1 (6 bases). The V end lost 1 base, the J end lost 4 bases, and 11 bases lay between the germline ends. This CDR3 has 16 amino acids. The germline V gene encodes CDR1 MGHRA and CDR2 YSYEKL. CDR3 bases: TGCGCCAGCAGCCAAGTAGCCGGACAGTATAATTCACCCCTCCACTTT. This gives the protein CASSQVAGQYNSPLHF.